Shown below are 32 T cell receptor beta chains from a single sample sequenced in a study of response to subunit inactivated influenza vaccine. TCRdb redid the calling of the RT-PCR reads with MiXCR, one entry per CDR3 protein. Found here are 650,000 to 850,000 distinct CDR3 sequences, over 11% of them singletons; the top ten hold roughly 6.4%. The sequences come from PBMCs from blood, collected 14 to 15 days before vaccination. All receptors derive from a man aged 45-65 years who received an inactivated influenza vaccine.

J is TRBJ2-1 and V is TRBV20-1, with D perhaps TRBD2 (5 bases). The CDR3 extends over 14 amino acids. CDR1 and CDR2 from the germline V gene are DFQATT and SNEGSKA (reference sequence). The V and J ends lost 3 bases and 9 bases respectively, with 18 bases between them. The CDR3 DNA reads TGCAGTGCTAGGCACAGCAGAGGGTTTGGTGAGCAGTTCTTC. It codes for CSARHSRGFGEQFF.

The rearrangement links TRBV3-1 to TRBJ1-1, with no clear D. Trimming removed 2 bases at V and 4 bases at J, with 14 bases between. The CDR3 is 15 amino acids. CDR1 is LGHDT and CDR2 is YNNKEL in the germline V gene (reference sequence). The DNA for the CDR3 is TGTGCCAGCAGCCAATCCTATGGTGTCTTCACTGAAGCTTTCTTT. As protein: CASSQSYGVFTEAFF.

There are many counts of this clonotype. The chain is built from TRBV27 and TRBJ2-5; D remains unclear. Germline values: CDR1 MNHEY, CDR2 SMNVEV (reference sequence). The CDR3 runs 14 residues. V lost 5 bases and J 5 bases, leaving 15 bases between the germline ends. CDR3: CASSPLIRPETQYF. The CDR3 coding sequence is TGTGCCAGCAGTCCATTAATCAGGCCGGAGACCCAGTACTTC.

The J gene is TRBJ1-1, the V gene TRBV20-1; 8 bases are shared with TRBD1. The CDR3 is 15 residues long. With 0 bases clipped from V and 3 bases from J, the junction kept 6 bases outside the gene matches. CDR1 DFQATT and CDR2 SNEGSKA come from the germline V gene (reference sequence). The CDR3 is CSARDHRGEDTEAFF. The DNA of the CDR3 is TGCAGTGCTAGAGACCACAGGGGGGAGGACACTGAAGCTTTCTTT.

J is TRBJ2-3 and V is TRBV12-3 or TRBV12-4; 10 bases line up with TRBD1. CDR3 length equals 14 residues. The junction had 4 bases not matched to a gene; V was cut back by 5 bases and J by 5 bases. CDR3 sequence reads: CASSQGQGEDTQYF. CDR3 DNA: TGTGCCAGCAGTCAAGGACAGGGGGAAGATACGCAGTATTTT.

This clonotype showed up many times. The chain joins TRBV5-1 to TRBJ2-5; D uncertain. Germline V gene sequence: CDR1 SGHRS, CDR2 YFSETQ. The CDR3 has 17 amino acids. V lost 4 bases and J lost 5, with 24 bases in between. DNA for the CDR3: TGCGCCAGCAGCCCCAGCTGGGGTTCCGACCCCTGGGAGACCCAGTACTTC. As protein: CASSPSWGSDPWETQYF.

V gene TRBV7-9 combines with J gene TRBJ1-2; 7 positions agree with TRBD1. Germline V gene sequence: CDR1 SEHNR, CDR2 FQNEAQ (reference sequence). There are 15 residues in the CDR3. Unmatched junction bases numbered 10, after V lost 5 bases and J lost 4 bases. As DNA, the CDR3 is TGTGCCAGCAGCCCCCGGCGGGCAGGGGGCTATGGCTACACCTTC. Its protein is CASSPRRAGGYGYTF.

CDR3: CASSYSGGGVHNEQFF. CDR3 nucleotides: TGTGCCAGCAGTTACTCAGGCGGGGGGGTCCACAATGAGCAGTTCTTC. J is TRBJ2-1 and V is TRBV6-5; 9 nucleotides match TRBD2. The germline CDR1 and CDR2 sequences are MNHEY and SVGAGI. CDR3 length: 16 residues. V was clipped by 0 bases and J by 5 bases; unmatched bases: 5.

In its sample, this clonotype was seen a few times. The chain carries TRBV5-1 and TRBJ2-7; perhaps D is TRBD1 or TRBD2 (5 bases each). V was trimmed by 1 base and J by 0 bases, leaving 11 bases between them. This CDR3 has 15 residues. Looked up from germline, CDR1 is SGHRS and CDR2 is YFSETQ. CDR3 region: CASSLSAGSSYEQYF. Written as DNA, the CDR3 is TGCGCCAGCAGCTTGTCGGCAGGGAGCTCCTACGAGCAGTACTTC.

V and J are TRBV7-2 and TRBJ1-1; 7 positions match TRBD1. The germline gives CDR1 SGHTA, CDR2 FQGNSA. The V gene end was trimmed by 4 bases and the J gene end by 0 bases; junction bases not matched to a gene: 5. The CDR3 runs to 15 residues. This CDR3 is CASSSSGTVNTEAFF. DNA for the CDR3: TGTGCCAGCAGCTCCTCCGGGACAGTGAACACTGAAGCTTTCTTT.

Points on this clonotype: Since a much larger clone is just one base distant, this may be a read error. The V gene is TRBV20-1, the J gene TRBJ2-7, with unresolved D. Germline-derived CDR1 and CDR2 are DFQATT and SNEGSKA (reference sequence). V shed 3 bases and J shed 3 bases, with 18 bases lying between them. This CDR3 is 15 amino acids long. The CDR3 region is CSASLVLGVSYEQYF. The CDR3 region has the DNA TGCAGTGCTAGTCTCGTATTAGGCGTGAGCTACGAGCAGTACTTC.

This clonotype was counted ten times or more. CDR3 loop: CASSLQVRNTEAFF. CDR3 sequence (DNA): TGTGCCAGCAGTTTACAAGTCCGGAACACTGAAGCTTTCTTT. The chain couples TRBV28 to TRBJ1-1; D remains unclear. In germline, CDR1 is MDHEN, CDR2 SYDVKM. The CDR3 is 14 residues long. Trimming pared 2 bases from V and 1 base from J, leaving 8 bases between.

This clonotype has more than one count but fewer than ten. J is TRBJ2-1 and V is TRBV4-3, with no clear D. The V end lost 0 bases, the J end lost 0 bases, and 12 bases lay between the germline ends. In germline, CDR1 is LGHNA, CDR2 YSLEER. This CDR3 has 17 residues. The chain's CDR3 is CASSQDWSPSSYNEQFF. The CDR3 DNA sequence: TGCGCCAGCAGCCAAGACTGGTCCCCGAGCTCCTACAATGAGCAGTTCTTC.

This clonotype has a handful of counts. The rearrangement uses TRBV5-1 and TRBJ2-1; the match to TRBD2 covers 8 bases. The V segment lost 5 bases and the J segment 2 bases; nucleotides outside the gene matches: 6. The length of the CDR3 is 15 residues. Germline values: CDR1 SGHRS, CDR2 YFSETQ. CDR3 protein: CASRLSGAAYNEQFF. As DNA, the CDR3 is TGCGCCAGCAGACTTAGCGGGGCAGCCTACAATGAGCAGTTCTTC.

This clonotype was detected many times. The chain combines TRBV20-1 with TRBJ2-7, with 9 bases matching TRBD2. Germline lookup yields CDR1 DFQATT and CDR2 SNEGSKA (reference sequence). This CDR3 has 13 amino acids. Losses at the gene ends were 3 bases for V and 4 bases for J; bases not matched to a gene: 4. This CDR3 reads CSARSLAGYEQYF. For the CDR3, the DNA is TGCAGTGCTAGGTCCCTAGCGGGATACGAGCAGTACTTC.

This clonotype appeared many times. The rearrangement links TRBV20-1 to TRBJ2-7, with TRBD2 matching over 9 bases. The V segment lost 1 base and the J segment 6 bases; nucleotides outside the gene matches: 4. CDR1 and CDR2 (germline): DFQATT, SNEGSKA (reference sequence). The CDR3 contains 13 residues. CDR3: CSARAGLAAEQYF. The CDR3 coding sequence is TGCAGTGCTAGAGCGGGACTAGCCGCCGAGCAGTACTTC.

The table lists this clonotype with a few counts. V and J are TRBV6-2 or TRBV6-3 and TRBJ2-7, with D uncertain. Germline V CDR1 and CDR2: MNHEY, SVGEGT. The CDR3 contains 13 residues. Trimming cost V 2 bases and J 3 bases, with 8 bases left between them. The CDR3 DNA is TGTGCCAGCAGTTACACGAGCATCTACGAGCAGTACTTC. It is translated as CASSYTSIYEQYF.

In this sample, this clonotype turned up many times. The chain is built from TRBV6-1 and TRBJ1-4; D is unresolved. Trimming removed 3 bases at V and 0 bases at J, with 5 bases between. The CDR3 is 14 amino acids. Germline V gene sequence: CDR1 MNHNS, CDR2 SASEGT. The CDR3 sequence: CASSERATNEKLFF. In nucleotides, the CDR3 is TGTGCCAGCAGTGAGCGAGCAACTAATGAAAAACTGTTTTTT.

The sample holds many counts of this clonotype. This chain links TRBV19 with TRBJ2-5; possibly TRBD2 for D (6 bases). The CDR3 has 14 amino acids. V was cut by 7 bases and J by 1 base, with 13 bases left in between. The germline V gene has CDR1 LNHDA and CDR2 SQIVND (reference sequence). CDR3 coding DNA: TGTGCCAGTACCCACCGGGACTTCCAAGAGACCCAGTACTTC. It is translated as CASTHRDFQETQYF.

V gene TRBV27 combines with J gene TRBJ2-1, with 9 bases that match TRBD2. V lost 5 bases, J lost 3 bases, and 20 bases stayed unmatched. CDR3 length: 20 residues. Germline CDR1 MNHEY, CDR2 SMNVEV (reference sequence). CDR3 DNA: TGTGCCAGCAGTCCTCTATTGGGGACTAGCAAACAGACTCACTACAATGAGCAGTTCTTC. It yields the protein CASSPLLGTSKQTHYNEQFF.

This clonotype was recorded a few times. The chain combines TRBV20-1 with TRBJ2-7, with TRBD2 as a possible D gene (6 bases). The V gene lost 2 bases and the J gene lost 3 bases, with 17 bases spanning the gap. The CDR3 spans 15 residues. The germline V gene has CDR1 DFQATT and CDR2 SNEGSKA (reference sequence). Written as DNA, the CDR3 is TGCAGTGCTAGAATCGGGCTAGCGAGCCACTACGAGCAGTACTTC. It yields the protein CSARIGLASHYEQYF.

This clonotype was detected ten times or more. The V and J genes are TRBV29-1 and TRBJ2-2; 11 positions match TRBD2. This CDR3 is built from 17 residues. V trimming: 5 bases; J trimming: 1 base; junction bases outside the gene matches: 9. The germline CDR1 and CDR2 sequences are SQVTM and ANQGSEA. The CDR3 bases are TGCAGCGTTCAGGGTCTAGCGGGAGGAAAGAACACCGGGGAGCTGTTTTTT. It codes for CSVQGLAGGKNTGELFF.

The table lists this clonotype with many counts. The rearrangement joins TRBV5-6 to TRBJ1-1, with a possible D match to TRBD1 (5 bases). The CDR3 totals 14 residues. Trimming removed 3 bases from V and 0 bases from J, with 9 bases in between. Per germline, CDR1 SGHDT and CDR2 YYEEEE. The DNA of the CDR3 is TGTGCCAGCAGCTCGGACATAATGAACACTGAAGCTTTCTTT. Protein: CASSSDIMNTEAFF. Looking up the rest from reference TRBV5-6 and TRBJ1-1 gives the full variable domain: DAGVTQSPTHLIKTRGQQVTLRCSPKSGHDTVSWYQQALGQGPQFIFQYYEEEERQRGNFPDRFSGHQFPNYSSELNVNALLLGDSALYLCASSSDIMNTEAFFGQGTRLTVV.

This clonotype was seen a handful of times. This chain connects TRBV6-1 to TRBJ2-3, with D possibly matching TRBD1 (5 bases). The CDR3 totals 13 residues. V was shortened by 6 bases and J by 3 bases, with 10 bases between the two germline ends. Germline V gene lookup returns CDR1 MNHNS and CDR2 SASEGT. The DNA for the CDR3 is TGTGCCAGCAGGCAGGGTAAAACAGATACGCAGTATTTT. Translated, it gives CASRQGKTDTQYF.

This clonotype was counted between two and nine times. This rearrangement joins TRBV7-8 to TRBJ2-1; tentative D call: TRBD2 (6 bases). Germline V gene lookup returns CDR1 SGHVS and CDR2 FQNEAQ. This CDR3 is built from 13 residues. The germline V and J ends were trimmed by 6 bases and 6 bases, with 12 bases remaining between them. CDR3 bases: TGTGCCAGCAGGCGCCGGGACTCCAATGAGCAGTTCTTC. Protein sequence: CASRRRDSNEQFF.

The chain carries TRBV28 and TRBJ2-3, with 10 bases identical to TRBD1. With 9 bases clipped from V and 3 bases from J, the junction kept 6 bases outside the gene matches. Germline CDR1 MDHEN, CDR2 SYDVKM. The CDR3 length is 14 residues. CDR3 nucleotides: TGTGCCAGTACGACAGGGGGCGGGACAGATACGCAGTATTTT. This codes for CASTTGGGTDTQYF.

DNA for the CDR3: TGTGCCTGGGGGAAGGGACAGATGAACACTGAAGCTTTCTTT. This sequence encodes CAWGKGQMNTEAFF. The chain has TRBV30 and TRBJ1-1; 7 nucleotides match TRBD1. Germline-derived CDR1 and CDR2 are GTSNPN and SVGIG (reference sequence). There are 14 residues in the CDR3. Trimming took 5 bases from V and 0 from J; bases not matched to a gene: 6.

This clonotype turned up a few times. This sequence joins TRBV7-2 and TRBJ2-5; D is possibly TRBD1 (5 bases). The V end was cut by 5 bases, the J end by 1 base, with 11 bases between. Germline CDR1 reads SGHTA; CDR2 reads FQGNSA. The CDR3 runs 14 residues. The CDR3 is CASSTPTVQETQYF. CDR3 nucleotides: TGTGCCAGCAGCACCCCGACAGTCCAAGAGACCCAGTACTTC.

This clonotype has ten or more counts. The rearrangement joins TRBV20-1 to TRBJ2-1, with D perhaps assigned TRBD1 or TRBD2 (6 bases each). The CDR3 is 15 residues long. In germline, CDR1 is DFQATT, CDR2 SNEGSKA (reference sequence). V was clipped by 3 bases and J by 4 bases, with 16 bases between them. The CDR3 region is CSARGAGNYYNEQFF. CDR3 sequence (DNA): TGCAGTGCTAGGGGGGCGGGAAACTATTACAATGAGCAGTTCTTC.

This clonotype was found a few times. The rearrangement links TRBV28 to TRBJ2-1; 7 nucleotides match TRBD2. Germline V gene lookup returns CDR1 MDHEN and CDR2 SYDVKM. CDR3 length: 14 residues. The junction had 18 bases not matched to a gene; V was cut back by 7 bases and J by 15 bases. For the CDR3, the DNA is TGTGCCAGCACTCCGGGACGGGGAGGGCCGGAGGGGTTCTTC. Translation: CASTPGRGGPEGFF. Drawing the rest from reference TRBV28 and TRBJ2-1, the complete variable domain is DVKVTQSSRYLVKRTGEKVFLECVQDMDHENMFWYRQDPGLGLRLIYFSYDVKMKEKGDIPEGYSVSREKKERFSLILESASTNQTSMYLCASTPGRGGPEGFFGPGTRLTVL.

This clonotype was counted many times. In DNA form, the CDR3 reads TGTGCCAGCAGTGGGTGGAATGAGCAGTTCTTC. Its translation is CASSGWNEQFF. The rearrangement uses TRBV25-1 and TRBJ2-1, with D uncertain. The V and J ends lost 4 bases and 7 bases respectively, with 5 bases between them. Germline lookup yields CDR1 MGHDK and CDR2 SYGVNS. This CDR3 contains 11 residues. Based on the CDR3 plus reference TRBV25-1 and TRBJ2-1, the full variable domain is EADIYQTPRYLVIGTGKKITLECSQTMGHDKMYWYQQDPGMELHLIHYSYGVNSTEKGDLSSESTVSRIRTEHFPLTLESARPSHTSQYLCASSGWNEQFFGPGTRLTVL.

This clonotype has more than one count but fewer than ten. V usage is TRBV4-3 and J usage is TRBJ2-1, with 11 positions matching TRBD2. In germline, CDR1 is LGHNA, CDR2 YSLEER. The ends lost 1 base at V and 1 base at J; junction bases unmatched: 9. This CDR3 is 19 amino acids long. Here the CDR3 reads CASSQASPLAGGSYNEQFF. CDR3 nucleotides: TGCGCCAGCAGCCAAGCCTCTCCTCTAGCGGGAGGATCCTACAATGAGCAGTTCTTC.